Below are 32 T cell receptor beta chains sequenced from a single sample in a study of beta chain features in type 1 diabetes. These receptors are not linked to any known antigen. Every bit of the isolated RNA underwent reverse transcription, so sequencing read expressed TCRB transcripts. The data were produced by immunoSEQ multiplex PCR, yet TCRdb's version contains in-frame clones alone and is incomplete. In the table there are approximately 270,000 clones, more than 13% of which are singletons. Findings and caveats of the study: For Type 1 diabetes patients, all four CD4+ subsets carried TCRB CDR3s that were moderately but significantly shorter.

The sequenced sample consisted of naive CD4+ T cells from blood. These receptor sequences come from a young man with type 1 diabetes.

This clone was observed a few times. This chain links TRBV7-2 with TRBJ2-7, with D tentatively TRBD1 (5 bases). Germline V gene lookup returns CDR1 SGHTA and CDR2 FQGNSA. CDR3 size: 14 residues. The germline V and J ends were trimmed by 7 bases and 3 bases, with 16 bases remaining between them. CDR3: CASTTPLQGYEQYF. In DNA, the CDR3 is TGTGCCAGCACCACACCCCTCCAGGGCTACGAGCAGTACTTC.

The chain carries TRBV5-6 and TRBJ2-3; tentatively, D is TRBD2 (6 bases). Germline CDR1 is SGHDT and CDR2 is YYEEEE. V was pared by 4 bases and J by 9 bases, with 21 bases between. This CDR3 spans 15 amino acids. CDR3 residues: CASSPIGGGPGTQYF. Written as DNA, the CDR3 is TGTGCCAGCAGCCCCATCGGGGGAGGTCCGGGAACGCAGTATTTT. The full variable domain, completed using reference TRBV5-6 and TRBJ2-3, is DAGVTQSPTHLIKTRGQQVTLRCSPKSGHDTVSWYQQALGQGPQFIFQYYEEEERQRGNFPDRFSGHQFPNYSSELNVNALLLGDSALYLCASSPIGGGPGTQYFGPGTRLTVL.

This sequence joins TRBV9 and TRBJ1-2, with unresolved D. Germline assignment: CDR1 SGDLS and CDR2 YYNGEE. This CDR3 is 15 amino acids long. Trimming took 0 bases from V and 6 from J, leaving 15 bases between them. CDR3 in amino acids: CASSVAVRPEDGYTF. CDR3 sequence (DNA): TGTGCCAGCAGCGTAGCTGTGCGGCCTGAGGATGGCTACACCTTC. The variable domain in full, with the rest retrieved from reference TRBV9 and TRBJ1-2, is DSGVTQTPKHLITATGQRVTLRCSPRSGDLSVYWYQQSLDQGLQFLIQYYNGEERAKGNILERFSAQQFPDLHSELNLSSLELGDSALYFCASSVAVRPEDGYTFGSGTRLTVV.

This clone was detected a few times. The chain is built from TRBV5-1 and TRBJ1-5; maybe TRBD1 (6 bases). Deletions cut 4 bases from V and 5 bases from J, with 16 bases between. This CDR3 spans 15 amino acids. Germline CDR1 is SGHRS and CDR2 is YFSETQ. CDR3 protein: CASSPSDRSDQPQHF. The DNA for the CDR3 is TGCGCCAGCAGCCCAAGCGACAGGAGTGATCAGCCCCAGCATTTT.

The V call is TRBV5-4, the J call TRBJ2-1; 15 positions match TRBD2. Germline assignment: CDR1 SGHNT and CDR2 YYREEE (reference sequence). The CDR3 spans 19 residues. V shed 4 bases, J shed 0 bases, and the junction held 8 bases outside the gene matches. CDR3 coding DNA: TGTGCCAGCAGCAAACCCGGGACTAGCGGGAGGAGCTCCTACAATGAGCAGTTCTTC. Translated, it gives CASSKPGTSGRSSYNEQFF.

This clone was seen only a few times. The CDR3 spells CASSFARTSGDTDTQYF. As DNA, the CDR3 is TGCGCCAGCAGCTTTGCCCGGACTAGCGGAGACACAGATACGCAGTATTTT. This chain links TRBV5-1 with TRBJ2-3, with 10 bases aligning to TRBD2. The CDR3 runs 17 residues. Germline V gene data show CDR1 as SGHRS and CDR2 as YFSETQ. V lost 2 bases, J lost 2 bases, and 8 bases stayed unmatched.

In its sample, this clone was seen a few times. The chain links TRBV2 to TRBJ1-2; D is perhaps TRBD1 (5 bases). Trimming took off 4 bases at V and 8 bases at J, with 11 bases between the two ends. The CDR3 length is 12 residues. CDR1 and CDR2 from the germline V gene are SNHLY and FYNNEI. In DNA form, the CDR3 reads TGTGCCAGCAGTGCAGGGCTTGGAGGCTACACCTTC. Its translation: CASSAGLGGYTF. Filled out from reference TRBV2 and TRBJ1-2, the complete variable domain reads EPEVTQTPSHQVTQMGQEVILRCVPISNHLYFYWYRQILGQKVEFLVSFYNNEISEKSEIFDDQFSVERPDGSNFTLKIRSTKLEDSAMYFCASSAGLGGYTFGSGTRLTVV.

V usage is TRBV25-1 and J usage is TRBJ2-2, with D possibly TRBD2 on 6 matching bases. CDR1 MGHDK and CDR2 SYGVNS come from the germline V gene. The germline V and J ends were trimmed by 4 bases and 2 bases, with 11 bases remaining between them. The CDR3 totals 15 residues. DNA for the CDR3: TGTGCCAGCAGTGCCTACGGGAGAAACACCGGGGAGCTGTTTTTT. Translated, it gives CASSAYGRNTGELFF.

The CDR3 reads CASSPRQGANYGYTF. CDR3 coding DNA: TGCGCCAGCAGCCCGCGACAGGGGGCGAACTATGGCTACACCTTC. The chain uses TRBV5-1 and TRBJ1-2, with TRBD1 identical over 10 bases. This CDR3 region has 15 residues. CDR1 and CDR2 (germline): SGHRS, YFSETQ. The trim removed 4 bases at V and 2 bases at J, leaving 5 bases unmatched.

The V call is TRBV29-1, the J call TRBJ1-1, with 7 bases identical to TRBD1. This CDR3 has 13 residues. Losses at the gene ends were 7 bases for V and 2 bases for J; bases not matched to a gene: 7. The germline V gene encodes CDR1 SQVTM and CDR2 ANQGSEA. The CDR3 spells CSALDRANTEAFF. The CDR3 nucleotides are TGCAGCGCCCTAGACAGGGCCAACACTGAAGCTTTCTTT.

V is TRBV5-1 and J is TRBJ2-1, with a possible D match to TRBD1 (5 bases). CDR1 and CDR2 from the germline V gene are SGHRS and YFSETQ. The germline V and J ends were trimmed by 0 bases and 9 bases, with 16 bases remaining between them. CDR3 length: 15 residues. Written as DNA, the CDR3 is TGCGCCAGCAGCTTGGGGGGCAGCCCTGTCGGTGAGCAGTTCTTC. It translates to CASSLGGSPVGEQFF.

The V call is TRBV4-3, the J call TRBJ2-5; the match to TRBD1 covers 7 bases. In germline, CDR1 is LGHNA, CDR2 YSLEER. The CDR3 contains 16 residues. With V trimmed by 2 bases and J by 5 bases, 11 bases remained unmatched. The CDR3 region is CASSQNPSGGRETQYF. DNA for the CDR3: TGCGCCAGCAGCCAAAATCCCTCAGGGGGACGGGAGACCCAGTACTTC.

V is TRBV7-9 and J is TRBJ1-1; 10 bases line up with TRBD1. Unmatched junction bases numbered 3, after V lost 4 bases and J lost 4 bases. The CDR3 consists of 14 residues. Per germline, CDR1 SEHNR and CDR2 FQNEAQ (reference sequence). This CDR3 reads CASSSRQGATEAFF. Written as DNA, the CDR3 is TGTGCCAGCAGCTCGAGACAGGGGGCCACTGAAGCTTTCTTT.

The V call is TRBV5-1, the J call TRBJ2-1, with 10 bases that match TRBD2. CDR1 is SGHRS and CDR2 is YFSETQ in the germline V gene. The CDR3 is 16 amino acids. V dropped 4 bases and J dropped 0; count of bases not matched to a gene: 4. In DNA, the CDR3 is TGCGCCAGCAGCCCGGCTAGCGGGGGCTCCTACAATGAGCAGTTCTTC. It translates to CASSPASGGSYNEQFF.

The CDR3 nucleotides are TGTGCCACCAGCCCCCGGACTAGCGGGAGGAAAGAGCAGTACTTC. Translated, it gives CATSPRTSGRKEQYF. This chain uses TRBV15 with TRBJ2-5, with 14 bases lining up with TRBD2. This CDR3 comprises 15 residues. V was pared by 5 bases and J by 11 bases, with 10 bases of the junction left unmatched. Germline values: CDR1 LNHNV, CDR2 YYDKDF (reference sequence).

This clone was detected a few times. The chain combines TRBV7-8 with TRBJ1-1; D is unresolved. The V gene lost 1 base and the J gene lost 1 base, with 7 bases spanning the gap. The germline CDR1 and CDR2 sequences are SGHVS and FQNEAQ. The CDR3 is 14 amino acids. The CDR3 coding sequence is TGTGCCAGCAGCTTAGTCTCGGGGAACACTGAAGCTTTCTTT. It is translated as CASSLVSGNTEAFF.

The V gene is TRBV18, the J gene TRBJ1-5; a weak D match, TRBD1 (5 bases). Per the germline V gene, CDR1 is KGHSH and CDR2 is LQKENI. This CDR3 spans 13 amino acids. V was trimmed by 3 bases and J by 7 bases, leaving 10 bases between them. CDR3 sequence (DNA): TGTGCCAGCTCACCGTGGGGGGTGCAGCCCCAGCATTTT. Translation: CASSPWGVQPQHF.

The sample holds many counts of this clone. The rearrangement joins TRBV7-3 to TRBJ2-1; D is possibly TRBD1 (5 bases). Deletions cut 8 bases from V and 3 bases from J, with 11 bases between. Germline V gives CDR1 SGHTA, CDR2 FQGTGA. The CDR3 spans 13 residues. CDR3 protein: CASGRDSYNEQFF. The DNA of the CDR3 is TGTGCCAGCGGGCGAGACAGCTACAATGAGCAGTTCTTC.

This clone was seen more than once but under ten times. This chain connects TRBV27 to TRBJ1-2, with 7 bases fitting TRBD1. The germline gives CDR1 MNHEY, CDR2 SMNVEV (reference sequence). The junction had 3 bases not matched to a gene; V was cut back by 3 bases and J by 2 bases. CDR3 length: 14 amino acids. This chain's CDR3 is CASSFLRGNYGYTF. As DNA, the CDR3 is TGTGCCAGCAGTTTCCTCAGGGGGAACTATGGCTACACCTTC.

CDR3 DNA: TGTGCCTGTTCGGCCACTAGCGGAAATGAGCAGTTCTTC. Amino acids: CACSATSGNEQFF. The chain carries TRBV30 and TRBJ2-1; 8 bases agree with TRBD2. Germline values: CDR1 GTSNPN, CDR2 SVGIG (reference sequence). The CDR3 covers 13 residues. With V trimmed by 6 bases and J by 7 bases, 8 bases remained unmatched.

The chain links TRBV5-8 to TRBJ2-7; 9 positions match TRBD2. The J segment lost 0 bases and the V segment lost 1 base, leaving 5 bases of the junction unmatched. Germline V gives CDR1 SGHTS, CDR2 YDEGEE. The CDR3 runs to 16 residues. The CDR3 here is CASSLYGGRASYEQYF. The CDR3 DNA is TGTGCCAGCAGCTTGTACGGCGGGAGGGCCTCCTACGAGCAGTACTTC.

This clone was observed a few times. CDR3 region: CSVGQGGLDYGYTF. The CDR3 bases are TGCAGCGTGGGACAGGGGGGACTTGACTATGGCTACACCTTC. The genes are TRBV29-1 and TRBJ1-2, with 11 positions matching TRBD1. The CDR3 contains 14 residues. J gave up 3 bases and V 6 bases, and 6 bases lay outside the gene matches. The germline V gene has CDR1 SQVTM and CDR2 ANQGSEA. The variable domain in full, with the rest retrieved from reference TRBV29-1 and TRBJ1-2, is SAVISQKPSRDICQRGTSLTIQCQVDSQVTMMFWYRQQPGQSLTLIATANQGSEATYESGFVIDKFPISRPNLTFSTLTVSNMSPEDSSIYLCSVGQGGLDYGYTFGSGTRLTVV.

With respect to this clone: The sample holds other DNA sequences that translate to the same CDR3. The chain joins TRBV18 to TRBJ1-2; perhaps TRBD1 as D (6 bases). This CDR3 has 13 residues. The V gene lost 3 bases and the J gene lost 2 bases, with 7 bases spanning the gap. CDR1 and CDR2 from the germline V gene are KGHSH and LQKENI. CDR3 in amino acids: CASSPGTNYGYTF. The CDR3 bases are TGTGCCAGCTCACCGGGGACAAACTATGGCTACACCTTC.

This clone was seen a handful of times. The chain employs TRBV21-1 and TRBJ2-1; TRBD2 was called by the table and not checked on the DNA. TRBV21-1 is recorded as a pseudogene. This CDR3 has 15 amino acids. CDR3 amino acids: CASSISGSSYNEQFF. CDR3 coding DNA: TGTGCCAGCAGCATTAGCGGGAGCTCCTACAATGAGCAGTTCTTC.

The chain recombines TRBV7-2 with TRBJ2-5; D is unclear. The CDR3 is 13 amino acids. With 5 bases removed from V and 1 base from J, the gap between germline ends came to 8 bases. The germline V gene encodes CDR1 SGHTA and CDR2 FQGNSA. CDR3: CASSRQIQETQYF. The CDR3 region has the DNA TGTGCCAGCAGCCGACAAATCCAAGAGACCCAGTACTTC.

The chain recombines TRBV6-1 with TRBJ2-2; the D is unclear. The germline CDR1 and CDR2 sequences are MNHNS and SASEGT. This CDR3 comprises 13 residues. V was pared by 6 bases and J by 5 bases, with 10 bases between. This CDR3 is CASRDRRTGELFF. The CDR3 DNA reads TGTGCCAGCAGAGATAGAAGAACCGGGGAGCTGTTTTTT.

CDR3 nucleotide sequence: TGTGCCAGCAGCTTCCGGGACAGGGTCGGCGGGGAGCTGTTTTTT. Amino acid sequence: CASSFRDRVGGELFF. The genes are TRBV7-3 and TRBJ2-2; 9 bases match TRBD1. The CDR3 contains 15 residues. CDR1 SGHTA and CDR2 FQGTGA come from the germline V gene. Unmatched junction bases numbered 6, after V lost 3 bases and J lost 7 bases.

The CDR3 DNA follows: TGTGCCAGCTCGTCTGACAGGGCTCAGCCCCAGCATTTT. It yields the protein CASSSDRAQPQHF. V and J are TRBV18 and TRBJ1-5; TRBD1 aligns across 7 bases. Germline CDR1 is KGHSH and CDR2 is LQKENI. The CDR3 runs 13 residues. Unmatched junction bases numbered 5, after V lost 6 bases and J lost 6 bases.

This clone was seen more than once but under ten times. The chain couples TRBV7-3 to TRBJ2-1; 10 positions match TRBD2. The CDR3 totals 15 residues. Germline V gene lookup returns CDR1 SGHTA and CDR2 FQGTGA. The V gene end was trimmed by 3 bases and the J gene end by 3 bases; junction bases not matched to a gene: 2. The CDR3 is CASSLRLAGYNEQFF. In DNA, the CDR3 is TGTGCCAGCAGCTTGCGACTAGCGGGCTACAATGAGCAGTTCTTC.

V and J are TRBV7-2 and TRBJ2-1, with no clear D. The CDR3 totals 10 residues. CDR1 and CDR2 (germline): SGHTA, FQGNSA. The V end was cut by 8 bases, the J end by 10 bases, with 9 bases between. The CDR3 sequence is CASRENEQFF. CDR3 bases: TGTGCCAGCCGAGAGAACGAGCAGTTCTTC.

J is TRBJ2-5 and V is TRBV27; 8 bases line up with TRBD1. The CDR3 contains 16 residues. V lost 2 bases to trimming and J lost 4 bases; unmatched junction nucleotides: 9. CDR1 and CDR2 (germline): MNHEY, SMNVEV (reference sequence). DNA for the CDR3: TGTGCCAGCAGTTTAAGTTGGACAGGGAAGGGAGAGACCCAGTACTTC. Encoded protein: CASSLSWTGKGETQYF.

This clone was observed a handful of times. V and J are TRBV19 and TRBJ2-1, with TRBD1 identical over 7 bases. V shed 4 bases, J shed 3 bases, and the junction held 3 bases outside the gene matches. Germline-derived CDR1 and CDR2 are LNHDA and SQIVND (reference sequence). CDR3 length: 14 residues. The CDR3 reads CASSTRQGYNEQFF. As DNA, the CDR3 is TGTGCCAGTAGTACGCGACAGGGCTACAATGAGCAGTTCTTC.